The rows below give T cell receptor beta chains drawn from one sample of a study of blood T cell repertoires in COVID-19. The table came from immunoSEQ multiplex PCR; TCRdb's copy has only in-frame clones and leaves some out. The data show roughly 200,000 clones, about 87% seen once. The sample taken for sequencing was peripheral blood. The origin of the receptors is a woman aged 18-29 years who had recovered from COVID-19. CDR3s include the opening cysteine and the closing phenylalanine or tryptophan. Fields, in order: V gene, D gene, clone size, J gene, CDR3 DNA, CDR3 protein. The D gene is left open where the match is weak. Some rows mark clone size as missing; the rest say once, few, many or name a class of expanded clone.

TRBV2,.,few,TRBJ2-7,TGTGCCAGCAGACCCCGCCGGTTGGGGGGAAGCTCCTACGAGCAGTACTTC,CASRPRRLGGSSYEQYF
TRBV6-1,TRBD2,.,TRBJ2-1,TGTGCCAGCAGTGAAGGGGGGGGGTCCTACAATGAGCAGTTCTTC,CASSEGGGSYNEQFF
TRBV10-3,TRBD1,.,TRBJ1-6,TGTGCCATCAGGTTCGGACAGGGAAGGGGTTCACCCCTCCACTTT,CAIRFGQGRGSPLHF
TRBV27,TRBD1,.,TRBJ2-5,TGTGCCAGCAGTTTAGGACAGGGGATTCAAGAGACCCAGTACTTC,CASSLGQGIQETQYF
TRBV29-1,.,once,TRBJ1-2,TGCAGCGTCGAAGGAGGGCCCGTCGCTAACTATGGCTACACCTTC,CSVEGGPVANYGYTF
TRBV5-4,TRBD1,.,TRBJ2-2,TGTGCCAGCACCAAAAGGACAGGGTCAGGCACCGGGGAGCTGTTTTTT,CASTKRTGSGTGELFF
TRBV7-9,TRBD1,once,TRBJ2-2,TGTGCCAGCAGTTTTACAGGGGCGAACACCGGGGAGCTGTTTTTT,CASSFTGANTGELFF
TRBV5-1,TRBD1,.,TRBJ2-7,TGCGCCAGCAGCTCGACAGGGGGCTCCTACGAGCAGTACTTC,CASSSTGGSYEQYF
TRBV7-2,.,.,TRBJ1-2,TGTGCCAGCAGCCCCGGGGTCGGCAGAAACTATGGCTACACCTTC,CASSPGVGRNYGYTF
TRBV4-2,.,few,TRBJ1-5,TGTGCCAGCAGCCAAGGACAGCCTAGCAATCAGCCCCAGCATTTT,CASSQGQPSNQPQHF
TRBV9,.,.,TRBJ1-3,TGTGCCAGCAGCGTAGAAGGGGCTGGAAACACCATATATTTT,CASSVEGAGNTIYF
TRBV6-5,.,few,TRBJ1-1,TGTGCCAGCAGTACATGGACAGAAGCTGAAGCTTTCTTT,CASSTWTEAEAFF
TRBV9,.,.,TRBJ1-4,TGTGCCAGCAGCGTCGGGGTAACTAATGAAAAACTGTTTTTT,CASSVGVTNEKLFF
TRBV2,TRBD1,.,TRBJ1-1,TGTGCCAGCAGTGAATGGACAGGGGATGGTGCTGAAGCTTTCTTT,CASSEWTGDGAEAFF
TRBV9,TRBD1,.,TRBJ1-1,TGTGCCAGCAGCGCCTCACAGGGGGGAGCTTTCTTT,CASSASQGGAFF
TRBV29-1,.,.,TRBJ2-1,TGCAGCGTTGTGGTGGGGCTCGGAAATGAGCAGTTCTTC,CSVVVGLGNEQFF
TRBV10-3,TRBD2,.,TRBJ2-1,TGTGCCATCGGAGCGGGGGGGGCCGGGCATGAGCAGTTCTTC,CAIGAGGAGHEQFF
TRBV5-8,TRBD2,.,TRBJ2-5,TGTGCCAGCAGCTTCCGGGGGGGAGAGACCCAGTACTTC,CASSFRGGETQYF
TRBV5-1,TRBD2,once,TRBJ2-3,TGCGCCAGCAGCCCGGAGACGGGAACTAGCGCGCGCACAGATACGCAGTATTTT,CASSPETGTSARTDTQYF
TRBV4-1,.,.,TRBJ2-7,TGCGCCAGCAGCCAAGGGGGTGGAGGCGAGCAGTACTTC,CASSQGGGGEQYF
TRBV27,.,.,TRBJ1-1,TGTGCCAGCAGTTTGGCCGCGAACACTGAAGCTTTCTTT,CASSLAANTEAFF
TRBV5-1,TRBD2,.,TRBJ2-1,TGCGCCAGCAGCTTGGCCGGGACTAGCGGGGGGGGTCCCGGTGAGCAGTTCTTC,CASSLAGTSGGGPGEQFF
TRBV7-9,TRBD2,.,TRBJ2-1,TGTGCCAGCAGCTTAGACCCCTTAGCGGGGGGGCCGATGTTGGGTGAGCAGTTCTTC,CASSLDPLAGGPMLGEQFF
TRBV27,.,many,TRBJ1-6,TGTGCCAGCAGTTTTTCCATACCCAGTTCACCCCTCCACTTT,CASSFSIPSSPLHF
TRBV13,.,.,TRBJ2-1,TGTGCCAGCAGCCTAGAGGGGTTTTACAATGAGCAGTTCTTC,CASSLEGFYNEQFF
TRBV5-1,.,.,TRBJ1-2,TGCGCCAGCAGCTTGGGGGACTGGGGTAGGGATGGCTACACCTTC,CASSLGDWGRDGYTF
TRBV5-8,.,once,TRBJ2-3,TGTGCCAGCAGCTTGAGCGGCGAGACAGATACGCAGTATTTT,CASSLSGETDTQYF
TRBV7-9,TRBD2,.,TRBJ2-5,TGTGCCAGCAGCCCTGCGGGAGTAGAGACCCAGTACTTC,CASSPAGVETQYF
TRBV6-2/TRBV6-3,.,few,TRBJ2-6,TGTGCCAGCAGTTACTCGGAGGTACGGGCCAACGTCCTGACTTTC,CASSYSEVRANVLTF
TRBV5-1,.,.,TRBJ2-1,TGCGCCAGCAGCTCAGGAGGGTATGAGCAGTTCTTC,CASSSGGYEQFF
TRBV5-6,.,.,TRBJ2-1,TGTGCCAGCAGCTTGGGGGGCCGCTACAATGAGCAGTTCTTC,CASSLGGRYNEQFF
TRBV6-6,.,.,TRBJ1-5,TGTGCCAGCAGTTACCCTGACAACCGCGGCAATCAGCCCCAGCATTTT,CASSYPDNRGNQPQHF
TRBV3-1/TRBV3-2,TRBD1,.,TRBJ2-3,TGTGCCAGCAGCTCGACAGGGTATACGCAGTATTTT,CASSSTGYTQYF
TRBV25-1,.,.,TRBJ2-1,TGTGCCAGCAGTGACCCACTAGTACTGTATGAGCAGTTCTTC,CASSDPLVLYEQFF
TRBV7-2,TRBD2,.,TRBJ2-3,TGTGCCAGCAGCTCGACCCGGACTAGCGGGGGGGCGGCAGATACGCAGTATTTT,CASSSTRTSGGAADTQYF
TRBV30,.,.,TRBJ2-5,TGTGCCTGGAGTGTACGGCGGACAAGCATACAAGAGACCCAGTACTTC,CAWSVRRTSIQETQYF
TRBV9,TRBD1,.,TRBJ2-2,TGTGCCAGCAGCGGCTCCGGGACAGGGAAGAACACCGGGGAGCTGTTTTTT,CASSGSGTGKNTGELFF
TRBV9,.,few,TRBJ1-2,TGTGCCAGCAGCGGAGCTGAGACGGCGGGATATGGCTACACCTTC,CASSGAETAGYGYTF
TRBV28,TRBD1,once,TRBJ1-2,TGTGCCGTAGCGGACAGGAACTATGGCTACACCTTC,CAVADRNYGYTF
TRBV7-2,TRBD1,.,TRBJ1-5,TGTGCCAGCAGCCATGGGACAGGGGGCCAGCCCCAGCATTTT,CASSHGTGGQPQHF
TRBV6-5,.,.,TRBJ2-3,TGTGCCAGCACATTGGGGGGGCCCACAGATACGCAGTATTTT,CASTLGGPTDTQYF
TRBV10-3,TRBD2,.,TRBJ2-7,TGTGCCGCCTCCGGGACTAGCAACGAGCAGTACTTC,CAASGTSNEQYF
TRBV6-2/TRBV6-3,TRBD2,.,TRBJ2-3,TGTGCCAGCAGTTACTCGAAACTAGCGGACCTCACGGATACGCAGTATTTT,CASSYSKLADLTDTQYF
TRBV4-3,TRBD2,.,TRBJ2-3,TGCGCCAGCAGCCAAGGTCTCACTAGCGGGAGGTCCACAGATACGCAGTATTTT,CASSQGLTSGRSTDTQYF
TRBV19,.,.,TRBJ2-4,TGTGCCAGTAGTATAGTAGTGGGCAGGGCCCTCCTAAACATTCAGTACTTC,CASSIVVGRALLNIQYF
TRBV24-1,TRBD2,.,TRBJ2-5,TGTGCCACCAGTGATCCAGGACTAGCGGGGGGGTGGCAAGAGACCCAGTACTTC,CATSDPGLAGGWQETQYF
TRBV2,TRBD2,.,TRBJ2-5,TGTGCCAGCAGTGGACTAGCGGGGCAAGAGACCCAGTACTTC,CASSGLAGQETQYF
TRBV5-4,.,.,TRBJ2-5,TGTGCCAGCAGCTTGCTCGGAGGGCAGGGCAGGGAGACCCAGTACTTC,CASSLLGGQGRETQYF
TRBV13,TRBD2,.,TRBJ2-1,TGTGCCAGCAGCCCCCTGACTAGCGGAGAATACAATGAGCAGTTCTTC,CASSPLTSGEYNEQFF
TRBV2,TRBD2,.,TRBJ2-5,TGTGCCAGCAGTACCAGGCAGCGGGACCGCGAGACCCAGTACTTC,CASSTRQRDRETQYF
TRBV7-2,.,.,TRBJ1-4,TGTGCCAGCCGACGGGGTTCGACTAATGAAAAACTGTTTTTT,CASRRGSTNEKLFF
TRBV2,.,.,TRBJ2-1,TGTGCCAGCATTGGGACTGGAAGGAATGAGCAGTTCTTC,CASIGTGRNEQFF
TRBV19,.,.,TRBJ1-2,TGTGCCAGTAGTCCGCAGGGATTCCATGGCTACACCTTC,CASSPQGFHGYTF
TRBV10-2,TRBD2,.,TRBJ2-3,TGCGCCAGCGTATCGGGGGGGCGTATAGATACGCAGTATTTT,CASVSGGRIDTQYF